These 18 T cell receptor beta chains share one sample of origin, sequenced in a study of cytomegalovirus exposure and HLA in healthy donors. 13 Jbeta primers and 60 Vbeta primers were used for the PCR. The assay was immunoSEQ multiplex PCR, and TCRdb's table has in-frame clones only and misses some. The sample records approximately 100,000 clones, about 75% being singletons. Sequencing input: PBMCs. The receptors shown here come from a male donor in good health and CMV-seropositive.

The chain couples TRBV7-9 to TRBJ2-5; TRBD1 might be the D (5 bases). Gene TRBJ2-7 matches the end of the DNA better, so the J call may be wrong. CDR1 is SEHNR and CDR2 is FQNEAQ in the germline V gene (reference sequence). The CDR3 is made up of 13 amino acids. The CDR3 region is CASTKTDVPEQYF. In nucleotides, the CDR3 is TGTGCCAGCACCAAGACAGACGTTCCCGAGCAGTACTTC.

The chain couples TRBV29-1 to TRBJ1-2; 8 bases match TRBD1. Germline trimming cut 7 bases from V and 8 bases from J; bases unmatched to any gene: 12. The CDR3 length is 13 residues. The germline V gene has CDR1 SQVTM and CDR2 ANQGSEA. CDR3 bases: TGCAGCGACAGGGGCCAGGGGGCGGGGGGCTACACCTTC. Translated: CSDRGQGAGGYTF.

The chain joins TRBV9 to TRBJ1-1; maybe TRBD1 (6 bases). Per germline, CDR1 SGDLS and CDR2 YYNGEE. This CDR3 has 14 amino acids. Trimming stripped 0 bases from V and 6 bases from J, with 12 bases between. The CDR3 loop reads CASSVATGSSEAFF. CDR3 in DNA: TGTGCCAGCAGCGTAGCAACAGGGAGTTCTGAAGCTTTCTTT.

The rearrangement joins TRBV5-1 to TRBJ2-7, with 10 bases fitting TRBD2. Germline trimming cut 0 bases from V and 0 bases from J; bases unmatched to any gene: 6. The CDR3 is made up of 17 amino acids. Germline V gene data show CDR1 as SGHRS and CDR2 as YFSETQ. The CDR3 nucleotides read TGCGCCAGCAGCTTGGGGCTAGCGGGGGCGAGCTCCTACGAGCAGTACTTC. It encodes CASSLGLAGASSYEQYF.

In DNA, the CDR3 is TGTGCCAGCAGTGAAGAGTACAGCACCGGGGAGCTGTTTTTT. This gives the protein CASSEEYSTGELFF. The rearrangement uses TRBV6-1 and TRBJ2-2, with D unresolved. This CDR3 contains 14 residues. Germline values: CDR1 MNHNS, CDR2 SASEGT. With 1 base removed from V and 4 bases from J, the gap between germline ends came to 7 bases.

CDR3 coding DNA: TGTGCCAGCAGCCCAGGGGGGCTAGCGGGGGGGCCCTCCTACAATGAGCAGTTCTTC. Translation: CASSPGGLAGGPSYNEQFF. J is TRBJ2-1 and V is TRBV11-2; 12 bases align to TRBD2. The germline CDR1 and CDR2 sequences are SGHAT and FQNNGV. This CDR3 is built from 19 residues. V gave up 5 bases and J gave up 0 bases; unmatched junction bases: 11.

The rearrangement links TRBV11-3 to TRBJ2-1; the match to TRBD2 covers 7 bases. V dropped 5 bases and J dropped 9; count of bases not matched to a gene: 7. CDR1 is SGHNT and CDR2 is YENEEA in the germline V gene. This CDR3 has 13 residues. The CDR3 spells CASSVGLNPEQFF. CDR3 sequence (DNA): TGTGCCAGCAGCGTGGGACTAAACCCTGAGCAGTTCTTC.

This chain uses TRBV7-8 with TRBJ2-2; D possibly corresponds to TRBD2 (5 bases). V was shortened by 5 bases and J by 3 bases, with 10 bases between the two germline ends. The CDR3 covers 14 residues. Per germline, CDR1 SGHVS and CDR2 FQNEAQ. The CDR3 loop reads CASSQRTYTGELFF. CDR3 coding DNA: TGTGCCAGCAGCCAACGGACTTACACCGGGGAGCTGTTTTTT.

This clone turned up a few times. CDR3 in DNA: TGTGCCAGCAGCGGCAATGAGGGTCAGCCCCAGCATTTT. It codes for CASSGNEGQPQHF. V and J are TRBV7-6 and TRBJ1-5; D gene uncertain. The CDR3 contains 13 residues. In germline, CDR1 is SGHVS, CDR2 FNYEAQ. The ends were cut back, 5 bases at V and 6 bases at J, with 11 bases in the middle.

The V and J genes are TRBV29-1 and TRBJ2-5; D gene uncertain. The CDR3 sequence is 11 residues long. Trimming took 7 bases from V and 5 from J, leaving 11 bases between them. The V gene's germline CDR1 is SQVTM and CDR2 ANQGSEA. The CDR3 bases are TGCAGCGCCGTGATCGGGGAGACCCAGTACTTC. This gives the protein CSAVIGETQYF.

The gene calls are TRBV2 and TRBJ2-3; TRBD2 aligns across 14 bases. Germline V CDR1 and CDR2: SNHLY, FYNNEI. There are 15 residues in the CDR3. After removal of 7 bases from V and 3 bases from J, the junction contained 3 bases not matched to a gene. In nucleotides, the CDR3 is TGTGCCAGCACTAGACTAGCGGGGGGGACAGATACGCAGTATTTT. It is translated as CASTRLAGGTDTQYF.

The rearrangement links TRBV7-8 to TRBJ2-7; 7 nucleotides align to TRBD1. Germline CDR1 reads SGHVS; CDR2 reads FQNEAQ. The V segment lost 1 base and the J segment 1 base; nucleotides outside the gene matches: 7. CDR3 length: 16 amino acids. CDR3 in amino acids: CASSLEGGIGSYEQYF. CDR3 in DNA: TGTGCCAGCAGCTTAGAAGGGGGCATTGGATCCTACGAGCAGTACTTC.

V gene TRBV2 combines with J gene TRBJ2-1; tentative D call: TRBD2 (5 bases). The V gene's germline CDR1 is SNHLY and CDR2 FYNNEI. Trimming pared 3 bases from V and 5 bases from J, leaving 8 bases between. There are 13 residues in the CDR3. The CDR3 sequence: CASSEEVNNEQFF. The CDR3 nucleotides read TGTGCCAGCAGTGAGGAGGTCAACAATGAGCAGTTCTTC.

As regards this clone: The identical CDR3 is also encoded by other nucleotide sequences in the sample. The gene calls are TRBV4-3 and TRBJ2-6, with D maybe TRBD2 (6 bases). CDR1 and CDR2 from the germline V gene are LGHNA and YSLEER. The CDR3 loop spans 16 amino acids. Trimming cost V 0 bases and J 4 bases, with 10 bases left between them. The CDR3 loop is CASSQEAGSGANVLTF. DNA for the CDR3: TGCGCCAGCAGCCAAGAGGCGGGATCCGGGGCCAACGTCCTGACTTTC.

V is TRBV7-9 and J is TRBJ2-5; 9 nucleotides line up with TRBD1. Germline CDR1 and CDR2: SEHNR and FQNEAQ (reference sequence). Losses at the gene ends were 4 bases for V and 5 bases for J; bases not matched to a gene: 5. The CDR3 loop spans 14 amino acids. The CDR3 protein is CASSYTGGFETQYF. In nucleotides, the CDR3 is TGTGCCAGCAGCTACACAGGGGGCTTTGAGACCCAGTACTTC. The entire variable domain, with the rest obtained from reference TRBV7-9 and TRBJ2-5, is as follows: DTGVSQNPRHKITKRGQNVTFRCDPISEHNRLYWYRQTLGQGPEFLTYFQNEAQLEKSRLLSDRFSAERPKGSFSTLEIQRTEQGDSAMYLCASSYTGGFETQYFGPGTRLLVL.

This clone was seen a handful of times. This chain uses TRBV7-3 with TRBJ2-3; D is perhaps TRBD1 (5 bases). Germline V gene sequence: CDR1 SGHTA, CDR2 FQGTGA. The CDR3 has 12 amino acids. Between the trimmed V and J ends, which lost 5 bases and 8 bases, there was a span of 11 bases. CDR3 sequence: CASSPRGGTQYF. Written as DNA, the CDR3 is TGTGCCAGCAGCCCAAGGGGTGGTACGCAGTATTTT.

The chain links TRBV27 to TRBJ2-3; 9 nucleotides agree with TRBD2. Germline-derived CDR1 and CDR2 are MNHEY and SMNVEV (reference sequence). V trimming: 6 bases; J trimming: 0 bases; junction bases outside the gene matches: 13. The CDR3 length is 18 residues. The CDR3 is CASRFLVSSGASTDTQYF. The CDR3 nucleotides are TGTGCCAGCAGGTTTTTAGTTTCTAGCGGGGCTAGCACAGATACGCAGTATTTT.

J is TRBJ2-7 and V is TRBV4-1, with D possibly matching TRBD2 (5 bases). The CDR3 covers 12 residues. Germline CDR1 and CDR2: MGHRA and YSYEKL. Trimming pared 7 bases from V and 2 bases from J, leaving 9 bases between. The CDR3 region has the DNA TGCGCCAGCACCGGAGGCACCTACGAGCAGTACTTC. Translated, it gives CASTGGTYEQYF.